This T cell receptor (beta chain) originates from a study of CD8 T cells in ankylosing spondylitis. This clonotype was counted many times. Germline CDR1 is SGHDN and CDR2 is FVKESK. V lost 0 bases and J lost 4, with 10 bases in between. The CDR3 has 15 residues. TCRdb re-derived calls from the 5' RACE reads in MiXCR, one entry per CDR3 protein. There are about 160,000 distinct CDR3 sequences in the sample; 18% occur only once, and approximately 7.8% lies in the top ten. The gene calls are TRBV14 and TRBJ2-1; D not resolved. This receptor was obtained from a male donor with ankylosing spondylitis or in good health (not recorded which). The specimen sequenced was blood, either unsorted or a sorted T cell fraction (not recorded which). Written as DNA, the CDR3 is TGTGCCAGCAGCCAAGAGGGTTTTGGGTACAATGAGCAGTTCTTC. Encoded protein: CASSQEGFGYNEQFF.